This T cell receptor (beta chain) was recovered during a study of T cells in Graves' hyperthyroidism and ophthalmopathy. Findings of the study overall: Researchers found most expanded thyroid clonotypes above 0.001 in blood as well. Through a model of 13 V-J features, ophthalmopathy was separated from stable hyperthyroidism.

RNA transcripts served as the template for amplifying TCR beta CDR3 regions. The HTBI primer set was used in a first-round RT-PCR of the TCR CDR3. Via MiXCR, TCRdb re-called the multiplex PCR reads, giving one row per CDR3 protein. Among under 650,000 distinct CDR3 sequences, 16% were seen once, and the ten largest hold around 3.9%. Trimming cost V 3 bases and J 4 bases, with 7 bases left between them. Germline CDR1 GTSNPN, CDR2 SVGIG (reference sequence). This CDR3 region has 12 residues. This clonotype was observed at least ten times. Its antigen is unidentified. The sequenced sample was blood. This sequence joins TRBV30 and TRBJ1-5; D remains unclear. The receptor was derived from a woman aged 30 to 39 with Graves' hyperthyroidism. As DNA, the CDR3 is TGTGCCTGGAGCCAGTCTAATCAGCCCCAGCATTTT. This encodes CAWSQSNQPQHF.